This T cell receptor (beta chain) was captured in a study of T cells in Graves' hyperthyroidism and ophthalmopathy. The wider study: Peripheral blood samples were taken at initial diagnosis, prior to any treatment. General study points: Most thyroid clonotypes that were expanded above 0.001 also turned up in blood.

Germline CDR1 SGHVS, CDR2 FNYEAQ. Losses at the gene ends were 1 base for V and 7 bases for J; bases not matched to a gene: 2. The CDR3 is 13 amino acids. Amplification of TCR beta CDR3 regions was performed using RNA transcripts as template. A first-round RT-PCR of the TCR CDR3 used the HTBI primer set. One entry per CDR3 protein, called by TCRdb with MiXCR from the multiplex PCR reads. The sample carries about 360,000 distinct CDR3 sequences, roughly 13% recorded once. This clonotype was counted a few times. As yet, its antigen is unknown. The hyperthyroidism patients had all been newly diagnosed, and their disease duration was under 2 months. Their ages ranged from 18 to 65 years.

The chain has TRBV7-6 and TRBJ1-2; TRBD1 aligns across 8 bases. The receptor's source is a man aged 30 to 45 with Graves' hyperthyroidism that later progressed to Graves' ophthalmopathy. The sequencing input was blood. The DNA for the CDR3 is TGTGCCAGCAGCTTAGAGCAGGGGGCTGGCTACACCTTC. This encodes CASSLEQGAGYTF.